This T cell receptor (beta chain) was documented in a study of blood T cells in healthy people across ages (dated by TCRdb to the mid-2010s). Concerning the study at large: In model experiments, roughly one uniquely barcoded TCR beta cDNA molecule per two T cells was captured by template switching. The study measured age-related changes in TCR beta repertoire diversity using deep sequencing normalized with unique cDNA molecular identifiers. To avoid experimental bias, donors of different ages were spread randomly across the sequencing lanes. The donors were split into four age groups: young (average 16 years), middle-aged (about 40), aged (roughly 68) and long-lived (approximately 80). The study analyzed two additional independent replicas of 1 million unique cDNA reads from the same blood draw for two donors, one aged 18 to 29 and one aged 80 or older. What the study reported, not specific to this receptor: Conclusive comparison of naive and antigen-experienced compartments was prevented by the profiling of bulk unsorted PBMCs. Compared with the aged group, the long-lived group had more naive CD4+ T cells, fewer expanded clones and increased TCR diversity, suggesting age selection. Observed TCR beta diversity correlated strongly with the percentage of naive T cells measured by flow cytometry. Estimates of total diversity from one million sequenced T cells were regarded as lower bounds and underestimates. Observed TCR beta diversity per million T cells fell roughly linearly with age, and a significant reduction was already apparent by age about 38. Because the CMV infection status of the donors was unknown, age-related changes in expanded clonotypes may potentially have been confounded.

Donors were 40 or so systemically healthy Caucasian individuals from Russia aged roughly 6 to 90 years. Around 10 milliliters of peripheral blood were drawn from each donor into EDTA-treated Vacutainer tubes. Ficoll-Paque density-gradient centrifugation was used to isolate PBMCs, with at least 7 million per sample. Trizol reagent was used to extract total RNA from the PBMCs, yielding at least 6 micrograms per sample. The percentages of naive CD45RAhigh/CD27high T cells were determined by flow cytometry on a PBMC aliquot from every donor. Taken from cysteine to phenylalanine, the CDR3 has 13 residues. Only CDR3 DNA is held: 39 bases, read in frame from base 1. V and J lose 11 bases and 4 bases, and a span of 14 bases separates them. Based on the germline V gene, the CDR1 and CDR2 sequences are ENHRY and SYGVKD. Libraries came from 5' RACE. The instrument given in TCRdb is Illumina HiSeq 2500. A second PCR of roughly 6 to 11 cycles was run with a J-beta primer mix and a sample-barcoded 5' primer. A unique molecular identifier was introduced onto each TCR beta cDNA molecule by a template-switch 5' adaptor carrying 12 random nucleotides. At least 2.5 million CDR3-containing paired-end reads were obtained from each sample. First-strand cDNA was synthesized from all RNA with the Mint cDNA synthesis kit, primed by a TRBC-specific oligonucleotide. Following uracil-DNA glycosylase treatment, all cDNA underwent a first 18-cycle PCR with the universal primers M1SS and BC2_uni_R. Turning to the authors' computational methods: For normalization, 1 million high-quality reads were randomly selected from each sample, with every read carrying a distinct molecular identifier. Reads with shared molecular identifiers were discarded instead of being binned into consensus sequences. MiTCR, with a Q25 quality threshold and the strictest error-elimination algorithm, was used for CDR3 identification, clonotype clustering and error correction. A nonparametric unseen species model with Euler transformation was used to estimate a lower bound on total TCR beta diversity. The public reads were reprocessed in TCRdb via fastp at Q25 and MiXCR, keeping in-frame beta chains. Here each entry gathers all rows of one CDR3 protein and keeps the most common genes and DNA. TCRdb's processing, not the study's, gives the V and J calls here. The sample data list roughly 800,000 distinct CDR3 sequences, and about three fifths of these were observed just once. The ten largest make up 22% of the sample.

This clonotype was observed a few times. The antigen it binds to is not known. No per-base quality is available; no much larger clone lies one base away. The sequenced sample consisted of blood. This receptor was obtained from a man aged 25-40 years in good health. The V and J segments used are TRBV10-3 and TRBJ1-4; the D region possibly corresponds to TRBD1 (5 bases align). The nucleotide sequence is TGTGCCGCCAGGGAAGCTGATAATGAAAAACTGTTTTTT. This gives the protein CAAREADNEKLFF.